A selection of T cell receptor beta chains follows, all from one sample in a study of blood T cells in healthy people across ages. TCRdb independently ran MiXCR on the 5' RACE reads; one entry per CDR3 protein. Of about 380,000 distinct CDR3 sequences in the sample, about 52% were seen once. Sequencing was performed on blood. Receptor source: a man between 60 and 75 years old in good health. Each CDR3 is given with its conserved first and last residue. Expanded clones are given a class, and other clones once, few, many or no size at all.

CDR3,V,size
CASSQDREWNEQFF,TRBV3-1,few
CASSAVANYGYTF,TRBV5-1,NA
CSATGQGRSGNTEAFF,TRBV20-1,NA
CASSQEVPGLGGELFF,TRBV4-3,NA
CSVEDEQGGREKLFF,TRBV29-1,NA
CSARIGGSAWETQYF,TRBV20-1,NA
CASSPNVGQTNTEAFF,TRBV5-1,NA
CSVGATAYEQYF,TRBV29-1,few
CASRAQGGNEQFF,TRBV5-1,NA
CASSSRSRPSSGANVLTF,TRBV11-2,NA
CASSFTTGLNTEAFF,TRBV5-1,NA
CASTRLGLAGLDEQYF,TRBV6-5,NA
CASTGGQGEQYF,TRBV6-1,few
CSAPPGLADNEQFF,TRBV20-1,NA
CASATGVLTREQYF,TRBV5-1,NA
CASSPRGQGSYEQYF,TRBV4-3,many
CASGWETGYEQYF,TRBV6-1,NA
CATSDSVSRHEQFF,TRBV24-1,NA
CAARRGHSNEKLFF,TRBV28,NA
CASSRSLSNNEQFF,TRBV7-2,NA
CSVCDSLTYEQYF,TRBV29-1,NA
CASSVSGRRGGYTF,TRBV27,few
CAISESRGKRHGYTF,TRBV10-3,few
CSGTMDSGGGEQYF,TRBV29-1,NA
CASSLSWDISYNEQFF,TRBV7-2,NA
CSVATVTYEQYF,TRBV29-1,NA
CASSLEWTSGFDEQFF,TRBV7-2,NA
CASSQASGPYNEQFF,TRBV4-2,NA
CAISEDHEQYF,TRBV10-3,NA
CAISPSGRSHNEQYF,TRBV10-3,NA
CASKGSGRDKMGQYF,TRBV5-1,many
CASSVGTSGKETQYF,TRBV7-2,NA
CASSLSGAKNIQYF,TRBV7-2,few
CASSLTTSGGIEQYF,TRBV7-2,few
CASRTSRIGVYEQFF,TRBV28,few
CASSLRSSGTSSYEQYF,TRBV27,once
CASSQDFGTGPNEQYF,TRBV3-1,NA
CASSGGPANTEAFF,TRBV7-2,once
CASRGKGTVFINEQFF,TRBV6-2/TRBV6-3,NA
CASKRGGGRGYNEQFF,TRBV9,many
CSFDWEGYTF,TRBV20-1,NA
CASSVQSGANVLTF,TRBV25-1,NA
CASSLGSPRAANEQFF,TRBV7-2,NA
CSVALLLNTEAFF,TRBV29-1,NA
CSARTGGNTEAFF,TRBV20-1,few
CASSEYNREETQYF,TRBV25-1,NA
CSVRPGQGSEAFF,TRBV29-1,few
CASRRRTLSGRNTEAFF,TRBV11-1,NA
CASSEARTASFYGYTF,TRBV2,NA
CASSSRAATSGGEYF,TRBV7-2,few
CASSPRQGSTEAFF,TRBV27,few
CAWSEVTDTQYF,TRBV30,NA
CASSDGQGRTDTQYF,TRBV10-1,NA
CASSTRLAGLLGEQFF,TRBV6-5,few